This TCR beta chain originates from a study of blood T cell repertoires in COVID-19. Looking at the study overall: Sites in the United States, Italy and Spain provided acute and convalescent COVID-19 samples. T cells, B-cell-depleted T cells, or PBMCs supplied cDNA or gDNA.

Study processing details: Estimated nucleated cell counts came from reference gene primer amplification. Sequencing was performed with immunoSEQ multiplex PCR; in TCRdb, only in-frame clones are kept and a portion is missing. The DNA was the basis for D and trimming; V, J and clone size are from that table. This sample has approximately 89,000 clones, with almost 95% found just once. The CDR3 runs to 16 residues. The V gene's germline CDR1 is MDHEN and CDR2 SYDVKM. Unmatched junction bases numbered 10, after V lost 6 bases and J lost 5 bases. Sequencing input: peripheral blood. The chain has TRBV28 and TRBJ1-1, with 12 bases lining up with TRBD1. The receptor's source is a woman aged 55-75 years with active COVID-19. CDR3 sequence (DNA): TGTGCCAGCAGCCCACCCGGGACAGGGGGCGAAACTGAAGCTTTCTTT. Its translation is CASSPPGTGGETEAFF.